Presented here are 21 T cell receptor beta chains from one specimen sequenced in a study of T cell changes during pregnancy in multiple sclerosis. Only in-frame clones appear in the TCRdb table, and some are missing; sequencing was by immunoSEQ multiplex PCR. In the table there are 60,000 to 75,000 clones, roughly 92% of which are singletons. The sequencing used peripheral blood, collected in the second trimester of pregnancy. These receptor sequences come from a female donor with multiple sclerosis, enrolled in a pregnancy study.

The chain has TRBV25-1 and TRBJ2-3; 9 nucleotides align to TRBD1. This CDR3 comprises 15 residues. V lost 4 bases and J lost 4; bases outside the gene matches: 6. Germline CDR1 reads MGHDK; CDR2 reads SYGVNS. The CDR3 sequence is CASSVQGAVSDTQYF. As DNA, the CDR3 is TGTGCCAGCAGTGTACAGGGGGCAGTATCAGATACGCAGTATTTT.

This chain connects TRBV7-6 to TRBJ1-1; D gene ambiguous. CDR3 length: 14 residues. CDR1 is SGHVS, CDR2 FNYEAQ, per germline. The V end lost 6 bases, the J end lost 5 bases, and 16 bases lay between the germline ends. CDR3 residues: CASRQREGGTEAFF. The CDR3 DNA follows: TGTGCCAGCAGGCAGAGGGAGGGCGGGACTGAAGCTTTCTTT.

The V and J genes are TRBV2 and TRBJ1-1; D is perhaps TRBD1 (5 bases). CDR1 and CDR2 from the germline V gene are SNHLY and FYNNEI. Trimming stripped 4 bases from V and 4 bases from J, with 10 bases between. This CDR3 contains 13 residues. The CDR3 DNA is TGTGCCAGCAGTGTGGAGGGGAGCACTGAAGCTTTCTTT. This codes for CASSVEGSTEAFF.

The CDR3 loop is CASSLAGGITDTQYF. The CDR3 DNA follows: TGTGCCAGCAGTCTAGCGGGAGGGATCACAGATACGCAGTATTTT. This sequence joins TRBV28 and TRBJ2-3, with 12 bases lining up with TRBD2. This CDR3 contains 15 residues. V was pared by 5 bases and J by 2 bases, with 2 bases of the junction left unmatched. The germline gives CDR1 MDHEN, CDR2 SYDVKM.

This clone has just one count. The gene calls are TRBV7-9 and TRBJ2-7; 8 bases fit TRBD2. V shed 4 bases and J 0 bases; nucleotides not matched to a gene: 5. Germline lookup yields CDR1 SEHNR and CDR2 FQNEAQ (reference sequence). The CDR3 consists of 15 residues. The CDR3 DNA sequence: TGTGCCAGCAGCTCGGGGGGGGCGACCTCCTACGAGCAGTACTTC. Translating gives CASSSGGATSYEQYF.

This sequence joins TRBV4-3 and TRBJ2-2, with 8 bases identical to TRBD1. V lost 4 bases, J lost 6 bases, and 4 bases stayed unmatched. The germline V gene has CDR1 LGHNA and CDR2 YSLEER. The CDR3 runs to 14 residues. CDR3 protein: CASSRLTGAGELFF. CDR3 DNA sequence: TGCGCCAGCAGCCGTTTGACAGGGGCCGGGGAGCTGTTTTTT.

This clone was counted once. The CDR3 protein is CASSSYEMPGNLGAKNIQYF. The DNA of the CDR3 is TGTGCCAGCAGCTCTTACGAGATGCCGGGGAACCTGGGGGCCAAAAACATTCAGTACTTC. The J gene is TRBJ2-4, the V gene TRBV11-3, with D possibly TRBD2 on 5 matching bases. The length of the CDR3 is 20 residues. V was clipped by 4 bases and J by 1 base, with 26 bases between them. Germline-derived CDR1 and CDR2 are SGHNT and YENEEA.

This clone appeared a few times. J is TRBJ1-1 and V is TRBV9; 9 nucleotides align to TRBD1. Trimming took 0 bases from V and 7 from J; bases not matched to a gene: 4. Germline values: CDR1 SGDLS, CDR2 YYNGEE. The CDR3 is 14 amino acids. For the CDR3, the DNA is TGTGCCAGCAGCGTAGGGACAGGGGACGGTGAAGCTTTCTTT. As protein: CASSVGTGDGEAFF.

The rearrangement uses TRBV6-1 and TRBJ1-6, with 7 bases matching TRBD1. CDR3 size: 17 residues. Germline V lookup: CDR1 MNHNS, CDR2 SASEGT. The junction had 13 bases not matched to a gene; V was cut back by 2 bases and J by 9 bases. CDR3 sequence reads: CASSEFLATGFGSPLHF. The DNA of the CDR3 is TGTGCCAGCAGTGAATTCTTGGCGACAGGGTTTGGTTCACCCCTCCACTTT.

The table lists this clone with a few counts. This rearrangement joins TRBV5-6 to TRBJ1-2; TRBD1 agrees at 9 bases. V shed 0 bases and J 4 bases; nucleotides not matched to a gene: 4. This CDR3 region has 15 residues. Germline CDR1 is SGHDT and CDR2 is YYEEEE. This chain's CDR3 is CASSLGSGQGYGYTF. CDR3 in DNA: TGTGCCAGCAGCTTGGGATCGGGACAGGGCTATGGCTACACCTTC.

The chain employs TRBV2 and TRBJ1-5; TRBD1 might be the D (5 bases). Germline CDR1 and CDR2: SNHLY and FYNNEI. V gave up 2 bases and J gave up 3 bases, with 8 bases separating them. The CDR3 has 14 amino acids. Written as DNA, the CDR3 is TGTGCCAGCAGTGAACAGGGTCTCAATCAGCCCCAGCATTTT. This gives the protein CASSEQGLNQPQHF.

The chain employs TRBV27 and TRBJ2-7, with TRBD2 matching 12 bases. Trimming at V came to 6 bases and at J to 2 bases, leaving 8 bases not matched to a gene. Germline assignment: CDR1 MNHEY and CDR2 SMNVEV (reference sequence). This CDR3 has 16 amino acids. The CDR3 DNA follows: TGTGCCAGCAGCCGAATGACTAGCGGGGGAGCCTACGAGCAGTACTTC. As protein: CASSRMTSGGAYEQYF.

The chain links TRBV11-3 to TRBJ2-1; a weak D match, TRBD1 (6 bases). V lost 4 bases and J lost 9, with 13 bases in between. This CDR3 comprises 13 residues. The germline CDR1 and CDR2 sequences are SGHNT and YENEEA. Written as DNA, the CDR3 is TGTGCCAGCAGCTCCAGGGGATTCAGTGAGCAGTTCTTC. This gives the protein CASSSRGFSEQFF.

V usage is TRBV28 and J usage is TRBJ2-7; perhaps TRBD1 as D (6 bases). This CDR3 has 15 residues. Trimming stripped 3 bases from V and 6 bases from J, with 18 bases between. In germline, CDR1 is MDHEN, CDR2 SYDVKM. CDR3 in DNA: TGTGCCAGCAGTTTCGTCCCGGGCCCAGGGGTCGAGCAGTACTTC. Amino acids: CASSFVPGPGVEQYF.

This clone was recorded once. This chain uses TRBV7-2 with TRBJ1-2; 7 bases are a match to TRBD1. The CDR3 contains 13 residues. Germline V gives CDR1 SGHTA, CDR2 FQGNSA. With 7 bases clipped from V and 4 bases from J, the junction kept 6 bases outside the gene matches. DNA for the CDR3: TGTGCCAGCACCCCGTCAGGGGGCTATGGCTACACCTTC. Protein: CASTPSGGYGYTF. The full variable domain, its missing parts supplied by reference TRBV7-2 and TRBJ1-2, is GAGVSQSPSNKVTEKGKDVELRCDPISGHTALYWYRQSLGQGLEFLIYFQGNSAPDKSGLPSDRFSAERTGGSVSTLTIQRTQQEDSAVYLCASTPSGGYGYTFGSGTRLTVV.

This rearrangement joins TRBV7-2 to TRBJ1-1, with D possibly TRBD1 on 5 matching bases. This CDR3 has 13 amino acids. CDR1 is SGHTA and CDR2 is FQGNSA in the germline V gene. The V end lost 5 bases, the J end lost 2 bases, and 9 bases lay between the germline ends. The CDR3 spells CASSRQPNTEAFF. CDR3 DNA sequence: TGTGCCAGCAGCCGACAGCCTAACACTGAAGCTTTCTTT.

The CDR3, as DNA: TGTGCCTGGAGCACCGGGGGGTCCCTCACTGAAGCTTTCTTT. Its translation: CAWSTGGSLTEAFF. V is TRBV30 and J is TRBJ1-1; tentative D call: TRBD1 (5 bases). The length of the CDR3 is 14 residues. CDR1 GTSNPN and CDR2 SVGIG come from the germline V gene (reference sequence). Trimming stripped 3 bases from V and 4 bases from J, with 15 bases between.

This clone was detected only once. The V gene is TRBV27, the J gene TRBJ2-1; D unclear. The CDR3 is made up of 14 amino acids. V lost 0 bases, J lost 5 bases, and 8 bases lay in between. Germline CDR1 MNHEY, CDR2 SMNVEV (reference sequence). The CDR3, as DNA: TGTGCCAGCAGTTTATCTGGTGCTAACAATGAGCAGTTCTTC. Its translation is CASSLSGANNEQFF.

CDR3 residues: CASNGGPRRDNEQFF. CDR3 bases: TGTGCCAGCAACGGAGGGCCTAGGCGGGACAATGAGCAGTTCTTC. J is TRBJ2-1 and V is TRBV5-6, with D perhaps TRBD2 (6 bases). V gave up 6 bases and J gave up 5 bases, with 18 bases separating them. The CDR3 has 15 residues. In germline, CDR1 is SGHDT, CDR2 YYEEEE.

The rearrangement links TRBV4-1 to TRBJ2-1, with TRBD2 identical over 12 bases. Looked up from germline, CDR1 is MGHRA and CDR2 is YSYEKL. J was trimmed by 10 bases and V by 4 bases; bases with no gene match: 2. The CDR3 runs 13 residues. The CDR3 reads CASSLGLAGEQFF. CDR3 DNA sequence: TGCGCCAGCAGCCTAGGACTAGCGGGAGAGCAGTTCTTC.

V and J are TRBV5-1 and TRBJ2-7; 7 bases map to TRBD1. The CDR3 length is 14 residues. Germline V gene lookup returns CDR1 SGHRS and CDR2 YFSETQ. V was pared by 0 bases and J by 6 bases, with 6 bases of the junction left unmatched. As DNA, the CDR3 is TGCGCCAGCAGCTTGGGACAGGGAAGAGTCGAGCAGTACTTC. Protein sequence: CASSLGQGRVEQYF. The full variable domain, in which reference TRBV5-1 and TRBJ2-7 provide the parts outside the CDR3, is KAGVTQTPRYLIKTRGQQVTLSCSPISGHRSVSWYQQTPGQGLQFLFEYFSETQRNKGNFPGRFSGRQFSNSRSEMNVSTLELGDSALYLCASSLGQGRVEQYFGPGTRLTVT.